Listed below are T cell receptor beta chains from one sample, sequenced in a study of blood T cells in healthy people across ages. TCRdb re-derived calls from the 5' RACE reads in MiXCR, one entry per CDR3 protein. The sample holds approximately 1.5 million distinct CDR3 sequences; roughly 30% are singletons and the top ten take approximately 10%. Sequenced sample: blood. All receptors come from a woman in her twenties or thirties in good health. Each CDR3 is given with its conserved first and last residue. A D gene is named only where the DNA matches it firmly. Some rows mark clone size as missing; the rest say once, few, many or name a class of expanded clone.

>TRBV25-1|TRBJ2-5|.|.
TGTGCCAGCAGTCGGGTACTCCCATCGGGAGAGACCCAGTACTTC
CASSRVLPSGETQYF
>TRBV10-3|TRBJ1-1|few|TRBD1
TGTGCCATCAGAGACACCGGGACAGGGACTGAAGCTTTCTTT
CAIRDTGTGTEAFF
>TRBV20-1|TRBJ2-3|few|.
TGCAGTGCCCTTAGGAAGATCAGCACAGATACGCAGTATTTT
CSALRKISTDTQYF
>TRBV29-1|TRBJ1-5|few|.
TGCAGCGTTCCCCAGGACAGTAGCAATCAGCCCCAGCATTTT
CSVPQDSSNQPQHF
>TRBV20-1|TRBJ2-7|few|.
TGCAGTGCTAGTGCATTGGGGGCTCTCTCCTACGAGCAGTACTTC
CSASALGALSYEQYF
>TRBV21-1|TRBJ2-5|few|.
TGTGCCAGCAGCAAGGCTTGGGGGGAGACCCAGTACTTC
CASSKAWGETQYF
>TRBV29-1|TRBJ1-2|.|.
TGCAGCGTGGAGAAAGGAGAGGGTTATGGCTACACCTTC
CSVEKGEGYGYTF
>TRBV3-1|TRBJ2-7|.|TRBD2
TGTGCCAGCAGCGAAGAAGGGATCGGCGGGAGGGTATACGAGCAGTACTTC
CASSEEGIGGRVYEQYF
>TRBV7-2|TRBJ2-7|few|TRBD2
TGTGCCAGCAGCACGGGGGGTCTACCCTACTACGAGCAGTACTTC
CASSTGGLPYYEQYF
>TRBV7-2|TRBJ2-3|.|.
TGTGCCAGCAGTTTGGACGCCAAGCCACTGGGAGATACGCAGTATTTT
CASSLDAKPLGDTQYF
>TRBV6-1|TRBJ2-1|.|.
TGTGCCAGCAGTGAAGCCTGGACAGTGGGTGGTGATGAGCAGTTCTTC
CASSEAWTVGGDEQFF
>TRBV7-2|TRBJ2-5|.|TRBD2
TGTGCCAGCAGCCATAGCGGGCCCCAAGAGACCCAGTACTTC
CASSHSGPQETQYF
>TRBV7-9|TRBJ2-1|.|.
TGTGCCAGCAGCCTAATGGTGGCTACAGGTCAGAATGAGCAGTTCTTC
CASSLMVATGQNEQFF
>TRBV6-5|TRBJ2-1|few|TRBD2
TGTGCCAGCACCCAATCCCCCGCGGGGGAGAACAATGAGCAGTTCTTC
CASTQSPAGENNEQFF
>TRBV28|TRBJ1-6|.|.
TGTGCCAGCAGGGGAACATTTGGGTCACCCCTCCACTTT
CASRGTFGSPLHF
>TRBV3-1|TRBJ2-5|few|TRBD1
TGTGCCAGCAGCCCCCGGGACAGGCGCCAAGAGACCCAGTACTTC
CASSPRDRRQETQYF
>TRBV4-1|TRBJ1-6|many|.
TGCGCCAGCAGCCAGTTAACAGGGAACCCCCTCCACTTT
CASSQLTGNPLHF
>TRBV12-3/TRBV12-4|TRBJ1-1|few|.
TGTGCCAGCAGTTTTGGTAGCAGGGGCACTGGAGCTTTCTTT
CASSFGSRGTGAFF
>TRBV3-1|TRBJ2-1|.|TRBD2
TGTGCCAGCAGCCCCTCCGGGGGGAGTGAGCAGTTCTTC
CASSPSGGSEQFF
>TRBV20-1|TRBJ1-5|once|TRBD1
TGCAGTGCTAGAGATGGCACAGGGGGGGTTCATAGCAATCAGCTCCAGCATTTT
CSARDGTGGVHSNQLQHF
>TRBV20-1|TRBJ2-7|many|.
TGCAGTGCTCCGCGGGTACCCTCCTACGAGCAGTACTTC
CSAPRVPSYEQYF
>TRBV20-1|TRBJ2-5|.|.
TGCAGTGCTAGATCGACAGCCCGTGGGGAGACCCAGTACTTC
CSARSTARGETQYF
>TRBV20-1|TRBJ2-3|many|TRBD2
TGCAGTGCCTTGACTAGCGGGGGTAGCACAGATACGCAGTATTTT
CSALTSGGSTDTQYF
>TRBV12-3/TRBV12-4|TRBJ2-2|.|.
TGTGCCAGCAGCCCCACTTGGACCGGGGAGCTGTTTTTT
CASSPTWTGELFF
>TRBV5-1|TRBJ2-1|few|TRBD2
TGCGCCAGCAGCTCCGTGACTAGCGGCTACAATGAGCAGTTCTTC
CASSSVTSGYNEQFF
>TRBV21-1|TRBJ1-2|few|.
TGTGCCAGCAGCAAAGCCCCCCCCCGGGGAGTTCGATTGTACACCTTC
CASSKAPPRGVRLYTF
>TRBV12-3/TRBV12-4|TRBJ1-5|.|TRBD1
TGTGCCAGCAGTTCTCCCCCCGGGGACAGGGCCCATAGCAATCAGCCCCAGCATTTT
CASSSPPGDRAHSNQPQHF
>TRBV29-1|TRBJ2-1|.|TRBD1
TGCAGCGTTGAAGATGTCGGACAGGGGTCCTACAATGAGCAGTTCTTC
CSVEDVGQGSYNEQFF
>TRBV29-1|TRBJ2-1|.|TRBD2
TGCAGCGGGGGGGGGGACTATTACAATGAGCAGTTCTTC
CSGGGDYYNEQFF
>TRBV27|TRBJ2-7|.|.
TGTGCCAGCAGTTTAGGGACAAACCCCCACGAGCAGTACTTC
CASSLGTNPHEQYF
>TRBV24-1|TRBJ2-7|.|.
TGTGCCACCAGCGTAGCGCCAGGAGGGGAGCAGTACTTC
CATSVAPGGEQYF
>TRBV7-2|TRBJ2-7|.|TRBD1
TGTGCCAGCAGCGGGACAGCAGGATACGAGCAGTACTTC
CASSGTAGYEQYF
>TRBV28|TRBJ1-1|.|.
TGTGCCAGCAGTCCTCCGGGACAGAACACTGAAGCTTTCTTT
CASSPPGQNTEAFF
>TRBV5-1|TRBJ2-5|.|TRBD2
TGCGCCAGCTCCCCCCCGACTAGCGGGGTCGATGAGACCCAGTACTTC
CASSPPTSGVDETQYF
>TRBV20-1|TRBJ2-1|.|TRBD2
TGCAGTGCTAGAGGGACTAGCGGCGCCTTTTACAATGAGCAGTTCTTC
CSARGTSGAFYNEQFF
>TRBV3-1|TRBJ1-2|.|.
TGTGCCAGCAGTAATACTGACAAAGGCTACACCTTC
CASSNTDKGYTF
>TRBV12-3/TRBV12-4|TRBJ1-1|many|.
TGTGCCAGCAGTTTAGTTGGCAGCCCACTTGAAGCTTTCTTT
CASSLVGSPLEAFF
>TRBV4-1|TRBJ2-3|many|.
TGCGCCAGCAGCCAAGGCGACAGCACAGATACGCAGTATTTT
CASSQGDSTDTQYF
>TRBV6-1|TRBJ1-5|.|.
TGTGCCAGCAGTGGAAAGGGAAACGATCAGCCCCAGCATTTT
CASSGKGNDQPQHF
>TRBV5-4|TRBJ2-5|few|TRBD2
TGTGCCAGCAGCTTGGCCGCACTAGCGGGAGTCCAAGAGACCCAGTACTTC
CASSLAALAGVQETQYF
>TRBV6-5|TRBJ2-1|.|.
TGTGCCAGCAGTTACTCTGGACCGGGCTCCTACAATGAGCAGTTCTTC
CASSYSGPGSYNEQFF
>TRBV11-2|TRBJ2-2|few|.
TGTGCCAGCAGCTTAGATCGGATTGGATCCGGGGAGCTGTTTTTT
CASSLDRIGSGELFF
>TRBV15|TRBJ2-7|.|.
TGTGCCACCAGCAGAGATATAACATCGTCCTACGAGCAGTACTTC
CATSRDITSSYEQYF
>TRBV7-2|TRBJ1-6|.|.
TGTGCCAGCAGCCCCCGAGGGGCAGGGTCACCCCTCCACTTT
CASSPRGAGSPLHF
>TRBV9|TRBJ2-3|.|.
TGTGCCAACAGCGCACATGGCGCGTCGGGGGATACGCAGTATTTT
CANSAHGASGDTQYF
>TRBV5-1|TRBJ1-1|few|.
TGCGCCAGCAGAGGACAGCTTAACACTGAAGCTTTCTTT
CASRGQLNTEAFF
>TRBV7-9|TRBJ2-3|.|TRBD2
TGTGCCAGCAGCACATCCCTAGCGGGGGGCACATATACGCAGTATTTT
CASSTSLAGGTYTQYF
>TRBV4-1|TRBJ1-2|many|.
TGCGCCAGCAGCCAAGGCACTTCCGACTATGGCTACACCTTC
CASSQGTSDYGYTF
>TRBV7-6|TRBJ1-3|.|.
TGTGCCAGCAGCTTATCAGGGCTTGGAAACACCATATATTTT
CASSLSGLGNTIYF